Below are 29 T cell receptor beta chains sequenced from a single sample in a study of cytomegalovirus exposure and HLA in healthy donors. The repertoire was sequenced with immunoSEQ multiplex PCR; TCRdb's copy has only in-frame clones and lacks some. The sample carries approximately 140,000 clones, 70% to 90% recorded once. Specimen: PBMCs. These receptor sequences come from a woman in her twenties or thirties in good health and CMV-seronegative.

CDR3 in amino acids: CASRYVRDRSYEQYF. In DNA form, the CDR3 reads TGTGCCAGCAGATACGTGAGGGATAGGTCCTACGAGCAGTACTTC. This chain links TRBV6-6 with TRBJ2-7, with D possibly matching TRBD2 (5 bases). Trimming took 6 bases from V and 1 from J, leaving 16 bases between them. The CDR3 consists of 15 residues. Germline V gene sequence: CDR1 MNHNY, CDR2 SVGAGI (reference sequence).

In nucleotides, the CDR3 is TGTGCCAGCTCACCCGCCACAGGTTTCTCTGGAAACACCATATATTTT. This gives the protein CASSPATGFSGNTIYF. The chain joins TRBV18 to TRBJ1-3; D is possibly TRBD1 (5 bases). This CDR3 comprises 16 residues. The V gene lost 3 bases and the J gene lost 0 bases, with 12 bases spanning the gap. Germline V lookup: CDR1 KGHSH, CDR2 LQKENI.

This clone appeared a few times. CDR3 nucleotide sequence: TGTGCCAGCAGTGAATCCGTAGAGCGGGGCAGCTCCTACAATGAGCAGTTCTTC. This sequence encodes CASSESVERGSSYNEQFF. The chain uses TRBV25-1 and TRBJ2-1; 7 bases line up with TRBD2. CDR3 length: 18 amino acids. CDR1 is MGHDK, CDR2 SYGVNS, per germline. Trimming cost V 1 base and J 0 bases; bases outside gene matches: 9.

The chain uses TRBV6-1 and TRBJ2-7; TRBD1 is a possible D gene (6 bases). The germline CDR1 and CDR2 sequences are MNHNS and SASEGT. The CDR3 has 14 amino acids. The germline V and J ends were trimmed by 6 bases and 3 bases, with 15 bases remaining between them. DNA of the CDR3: TGTGCCAGCAGCCGGACAGCCAGTCACTACGAGCAGTACTTC. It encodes CASSRTASHYEQYF.

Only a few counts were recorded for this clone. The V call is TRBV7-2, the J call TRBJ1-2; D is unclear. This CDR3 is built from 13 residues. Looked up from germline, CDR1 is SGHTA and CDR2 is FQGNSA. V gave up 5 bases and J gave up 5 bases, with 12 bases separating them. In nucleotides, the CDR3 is TGTGCCAGCAGCCGGGGAGGCGCGTATGGCTACACCTTC. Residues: CASSRGGAYGYTF. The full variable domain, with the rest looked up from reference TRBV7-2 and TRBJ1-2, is GAGVSQSPSNKVTEKGKDVELRCDPISGHTALYWYRQSLGQGLEFLIYFQGNSAPDKSGLPSDRFSAERTGGSVSTLTIQRTQQEDSAVYLCASSRGGAYGYTFGSGTRLTVV.

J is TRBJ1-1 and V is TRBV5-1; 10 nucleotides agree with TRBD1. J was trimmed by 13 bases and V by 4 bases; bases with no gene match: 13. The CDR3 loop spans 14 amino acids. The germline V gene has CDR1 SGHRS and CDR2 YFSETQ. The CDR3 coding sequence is TGCGCCAGCAGCCGCGGACAGGGGGACCTACTTTTTTTCTTT. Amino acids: CASSRGQGDLLFFF. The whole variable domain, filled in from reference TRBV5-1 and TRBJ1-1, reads KAGVTQTPRYLIKTRGQQVTLSCSPISGHRSVSWYQQTPGQGLQFLFEYFSETQRNKGNFPGRFSGRQFSNSRSEMNVSTLELGDSALYLCASSRGQGDLLFFFGQGTRLTVV.

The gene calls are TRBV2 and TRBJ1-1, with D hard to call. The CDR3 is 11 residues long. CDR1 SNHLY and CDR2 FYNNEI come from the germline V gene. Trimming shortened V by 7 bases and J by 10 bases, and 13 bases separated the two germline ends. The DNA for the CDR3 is TGTGCCAGCATGGTCCTAACTCGAGCTTTCTTT. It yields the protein CASMVLTRAFF.

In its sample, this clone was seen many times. The CDR3 DNA follows: TGTGCCAGCAGCTCAGGGGGATTTCATCAGCCCCAGCATTTT. Encoded protein: CASSSGGFHQPQHF. The chain has TRBV7-8 and TRBJ1-5, with 7 bases matching TRBD1. Per germline, CDR1 SGHVS and CDR2 FQNEAQ. J was trimmed by 5 bases and V by 4 bases; bases with no gene match: 5. The length of the CDR3 is 14 residues.

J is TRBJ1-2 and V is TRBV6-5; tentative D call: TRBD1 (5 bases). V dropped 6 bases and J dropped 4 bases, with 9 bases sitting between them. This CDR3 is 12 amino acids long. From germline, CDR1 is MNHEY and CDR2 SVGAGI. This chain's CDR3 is CASSQGIYGYTF. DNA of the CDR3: TGTGCCAGCAGCCAGGGAATCTATGGCTACACCTTC.

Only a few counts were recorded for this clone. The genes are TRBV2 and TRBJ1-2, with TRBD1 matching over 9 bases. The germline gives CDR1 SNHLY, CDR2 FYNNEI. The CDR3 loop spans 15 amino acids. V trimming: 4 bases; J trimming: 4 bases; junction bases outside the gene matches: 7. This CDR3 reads CASSGMDRGGYGYTF. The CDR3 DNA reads TGTGCCAGCAGTGGGATGGACAGGGGAGGCTATGGCTACACCTTC.

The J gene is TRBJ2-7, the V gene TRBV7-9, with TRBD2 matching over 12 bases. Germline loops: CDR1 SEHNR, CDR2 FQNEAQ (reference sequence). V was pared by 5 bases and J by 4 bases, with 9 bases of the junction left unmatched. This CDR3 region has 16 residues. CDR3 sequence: CASSPPRTSGEYEQYF. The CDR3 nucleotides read TGTGCCAGCAGCCCCCCTCGGACTAGCGGGGAGTACGAGCAGTACTTC.

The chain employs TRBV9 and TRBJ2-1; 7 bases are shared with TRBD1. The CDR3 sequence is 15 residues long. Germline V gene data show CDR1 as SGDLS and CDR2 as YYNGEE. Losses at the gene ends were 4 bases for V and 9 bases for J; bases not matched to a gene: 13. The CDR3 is CASSPSLGGGGEQFF. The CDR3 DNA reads TGTGCCAGCAGCCCCAGTTTAGGGGGCGGAGGTGAGCAGTTCTTC.

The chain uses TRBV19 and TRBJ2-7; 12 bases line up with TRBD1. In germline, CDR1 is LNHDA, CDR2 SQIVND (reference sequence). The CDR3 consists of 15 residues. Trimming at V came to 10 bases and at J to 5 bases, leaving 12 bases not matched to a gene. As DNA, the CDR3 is TGTGCCACTACCCAAGGGACAGGGGGCCGCCACGAGCAGTACTTC. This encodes CATTQGTGGRHEQYF.

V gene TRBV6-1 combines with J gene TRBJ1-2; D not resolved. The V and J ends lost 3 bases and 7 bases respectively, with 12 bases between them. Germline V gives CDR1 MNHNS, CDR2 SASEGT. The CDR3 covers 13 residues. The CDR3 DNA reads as TGTGCCAGCAGTGAGGGCAGATTTGCTGGCTACACCTTC. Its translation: CASSEGRFAGYTF.

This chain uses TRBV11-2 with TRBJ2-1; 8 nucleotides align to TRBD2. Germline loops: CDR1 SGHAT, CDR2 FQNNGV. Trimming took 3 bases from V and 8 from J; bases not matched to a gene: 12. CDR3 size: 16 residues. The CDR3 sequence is CASSFVPGGASDEQFF. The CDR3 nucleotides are TGTGCCAGCAGCTTTGTTCCCGGGGGGGCCTCGGATGAGCAGTTCTTC.

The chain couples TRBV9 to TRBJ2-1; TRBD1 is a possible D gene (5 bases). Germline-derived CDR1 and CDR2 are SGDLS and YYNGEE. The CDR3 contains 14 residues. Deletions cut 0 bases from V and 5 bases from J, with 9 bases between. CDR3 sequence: CASSVGGGNNEQFF. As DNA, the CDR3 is TGTGCCAGCAGCGTAGGGGGCGGTAACAATGAGCAGTTCTTC.

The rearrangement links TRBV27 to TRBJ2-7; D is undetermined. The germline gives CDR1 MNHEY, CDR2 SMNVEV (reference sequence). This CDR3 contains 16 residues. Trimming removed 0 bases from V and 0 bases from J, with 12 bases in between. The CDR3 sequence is CASSLSLGARSYEQYF. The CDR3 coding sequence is TGTGCCAGCAGTTTATCGTTAGGAGCCCGCTCCTACGAGCAGTACTTC.

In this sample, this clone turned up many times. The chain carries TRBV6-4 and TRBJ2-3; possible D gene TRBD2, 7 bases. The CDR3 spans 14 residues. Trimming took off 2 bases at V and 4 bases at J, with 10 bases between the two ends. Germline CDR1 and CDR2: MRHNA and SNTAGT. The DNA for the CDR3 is TGTGCCAGCAGTGACGGGGGGGCCTCAGATACGCAGTATTTT. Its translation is CASSDGGASDTQYF.

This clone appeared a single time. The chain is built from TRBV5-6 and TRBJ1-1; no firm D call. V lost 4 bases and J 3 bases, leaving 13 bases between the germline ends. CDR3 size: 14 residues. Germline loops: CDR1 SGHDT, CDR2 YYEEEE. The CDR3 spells CASSRGITDTEAFF. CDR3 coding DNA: TGTGCCAGCAGCCGAGGGATCACCGACACTGAAGCTTTCTTT.

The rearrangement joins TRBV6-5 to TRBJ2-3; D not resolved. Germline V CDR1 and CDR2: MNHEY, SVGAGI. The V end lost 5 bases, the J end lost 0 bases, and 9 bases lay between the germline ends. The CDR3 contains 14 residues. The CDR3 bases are TGTGCCAGCAGTCCCACTCGGAGCACAGATACGCAGTATTTT. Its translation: CASSPTRSTDTQYF.

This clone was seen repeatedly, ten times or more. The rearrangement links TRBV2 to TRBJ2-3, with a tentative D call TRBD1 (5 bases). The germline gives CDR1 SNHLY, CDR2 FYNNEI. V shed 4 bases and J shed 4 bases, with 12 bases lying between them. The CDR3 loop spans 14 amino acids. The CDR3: CASSVVRASDTQYF. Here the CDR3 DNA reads TGTGCCAGCAGTGTTGTCAGGGCATCAGATACGCAGTATTTT.

CDR3 sequence: CASSAGGFWSYNSPLHF. The CDR3 DNA is TGTGCCAGCAGTGCAGGGGGCTTCTGGTCCTATAATTCACCCCTCCACTTT. This chain joins TRBV25-1 and TRBJ1-6; the match to TRBD1 covers 8 bases. Germline loops: CDR1 MGHDK, CDR2 SYGVNS. J lost 1 base, V lost 4 bases, and 6 bases had no gene match. The CDR3 contains 17 residues.

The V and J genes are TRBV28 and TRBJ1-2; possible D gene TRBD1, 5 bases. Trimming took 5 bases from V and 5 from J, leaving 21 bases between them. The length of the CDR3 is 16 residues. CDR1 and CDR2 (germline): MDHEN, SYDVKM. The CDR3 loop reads CASSDPSQAGYYGYTF. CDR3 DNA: TGTGCCAGCAGTGACCCTTCACAGGCCGGATATTATGGCTACACCTTC.

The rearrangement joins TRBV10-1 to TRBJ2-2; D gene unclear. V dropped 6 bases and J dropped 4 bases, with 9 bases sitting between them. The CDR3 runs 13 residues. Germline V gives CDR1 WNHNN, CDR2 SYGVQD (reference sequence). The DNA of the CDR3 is TGCGCCAGCAGAGCTAGTTTCACCGGGGAGCTGTTTTTT. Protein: CASRASFTGELFF.

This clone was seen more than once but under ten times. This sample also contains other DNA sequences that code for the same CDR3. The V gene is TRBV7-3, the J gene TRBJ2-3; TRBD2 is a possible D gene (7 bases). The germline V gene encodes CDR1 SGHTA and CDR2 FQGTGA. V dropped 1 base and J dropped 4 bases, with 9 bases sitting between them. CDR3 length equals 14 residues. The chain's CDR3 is CASSLSGGADTQYF. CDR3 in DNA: TGTGCCAGCAGCTTAAGCGGGGGCGCAGATACGCAGTATTTT.

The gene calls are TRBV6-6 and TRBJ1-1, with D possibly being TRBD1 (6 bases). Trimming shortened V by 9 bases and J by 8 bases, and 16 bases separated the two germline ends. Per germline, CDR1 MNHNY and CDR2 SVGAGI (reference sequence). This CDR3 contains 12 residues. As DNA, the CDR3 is TGTGCCAGTAGCAGGGGCCCGGCGGAAGCTTTCTTT. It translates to CASSRGPAEAFF.

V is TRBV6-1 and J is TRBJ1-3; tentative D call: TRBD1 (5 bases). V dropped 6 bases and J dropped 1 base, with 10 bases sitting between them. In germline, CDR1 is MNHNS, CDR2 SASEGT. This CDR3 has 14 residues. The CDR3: CASSGHLSGNTIYF. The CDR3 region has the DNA TGTGCCAGCAGCGGACACCTATCTGGAAACACCATATATTTT.

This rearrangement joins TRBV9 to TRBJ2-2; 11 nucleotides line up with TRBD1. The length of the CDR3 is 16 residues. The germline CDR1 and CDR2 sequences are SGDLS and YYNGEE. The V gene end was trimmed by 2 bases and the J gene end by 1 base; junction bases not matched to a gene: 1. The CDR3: CASSVGTGGNTGELFF. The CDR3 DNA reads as TGTGCCAGCAGCGTCGGGACAGGGGGGAACACCGGGGAGCTGTTTTTT.

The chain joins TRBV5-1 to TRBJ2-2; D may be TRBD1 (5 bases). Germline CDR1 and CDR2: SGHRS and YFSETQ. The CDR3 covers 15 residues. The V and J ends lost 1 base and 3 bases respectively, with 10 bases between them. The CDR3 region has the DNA TGCGCCAGCAGCTTGAAAGGGGCGGACACCGGGGAGCTGTTTTTT. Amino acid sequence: CASSLKGADTGELFF.